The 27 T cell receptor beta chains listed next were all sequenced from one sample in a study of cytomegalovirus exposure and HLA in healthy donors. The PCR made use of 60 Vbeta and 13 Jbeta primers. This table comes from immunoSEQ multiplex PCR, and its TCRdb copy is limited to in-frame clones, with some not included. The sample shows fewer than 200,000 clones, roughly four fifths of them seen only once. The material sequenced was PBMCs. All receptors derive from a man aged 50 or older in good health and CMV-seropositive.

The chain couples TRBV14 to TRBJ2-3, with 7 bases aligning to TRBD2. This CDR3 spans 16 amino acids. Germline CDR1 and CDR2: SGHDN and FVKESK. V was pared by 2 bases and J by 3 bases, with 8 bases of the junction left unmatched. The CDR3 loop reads CASSQPLADFTDTQYF. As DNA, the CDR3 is TGTGCCAGCAGCCAACCTCTAGCGGACTTTACAGATACGCAGTATTTT.

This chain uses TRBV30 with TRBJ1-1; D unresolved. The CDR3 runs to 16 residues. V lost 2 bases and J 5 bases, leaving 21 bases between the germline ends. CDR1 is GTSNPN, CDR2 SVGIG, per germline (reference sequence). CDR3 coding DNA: TGTGCCTGGAGTCCTAGAGGGCAGACCCGGGGTACTGAAGCTTTCTTT. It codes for CAWSPRGQTRGTEAFF.

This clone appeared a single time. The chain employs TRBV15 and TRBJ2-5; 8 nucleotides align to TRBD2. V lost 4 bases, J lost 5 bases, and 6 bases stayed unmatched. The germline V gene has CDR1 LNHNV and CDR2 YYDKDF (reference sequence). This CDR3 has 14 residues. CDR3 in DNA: TGTGCCACCAGCACGTGGACTAGCAGGGAGACCCAGTACTTC. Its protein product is CATSTWTSRETQYF.

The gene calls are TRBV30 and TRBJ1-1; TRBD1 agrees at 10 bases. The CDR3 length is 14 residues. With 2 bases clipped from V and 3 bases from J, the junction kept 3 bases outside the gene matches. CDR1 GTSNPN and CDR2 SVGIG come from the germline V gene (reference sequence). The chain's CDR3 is CAWSRTGGYTEAFF. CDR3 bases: TGTGCCTGGAGTAGGACAGGGGGGTACACTGAAGCTTTCTTT. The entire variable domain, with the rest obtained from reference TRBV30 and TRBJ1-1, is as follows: SQTIHQWPATLVQPVGSPLSLECTVEGTSNPNLYWYRQAAGRGLQLLFYSVGIGQISSEVPQNLSASRPQDRQFILSSKKLLLSDSGFYLCAWSRTGGYTEAFFGQGTRLTVV.

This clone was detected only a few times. CDR3 region: CATSSRRRDRGSEQFF. In DNA, the CDR3 is TGTGCCACCAGCAGTCGAAGGAGGGACAGGGGTTCTGAGCAGTTCTTC. This chain connects TRBV15 to TRBJ2-1; 10 bases match TRBD1. There are 16 residues in the CDR3. The V gene end was trimmed by 3 bases and the J gene end by 9 bases; junction bases not matched to a gene: 11. Per the germline V gene, CDR1 is LNHNV and CDR2 is YYDKDF (reference sequence). Filled out from reference TRBV15 and TRBJ2-1, the complete variable domain reads DAMVIQNPRYQVTQFGKPVTLSCSQTLNHNVMYWYQQKSSQAPKLLFHYYDKDFNNEADTPDNFQSRRPNTSFCFLDIRSPGLGDTAMYLCATSSRRRDRGSEQFFGPGTRLTVL.

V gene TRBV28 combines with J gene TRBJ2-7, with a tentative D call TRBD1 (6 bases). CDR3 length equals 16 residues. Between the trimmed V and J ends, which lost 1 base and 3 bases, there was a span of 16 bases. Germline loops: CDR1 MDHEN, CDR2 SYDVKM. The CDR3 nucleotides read TGTGCCAGCAGTTTATCCGTGGGTGGGGGCATCTACGAGCAGTACTTC. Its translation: CASSLSVGGGIYEQYF.

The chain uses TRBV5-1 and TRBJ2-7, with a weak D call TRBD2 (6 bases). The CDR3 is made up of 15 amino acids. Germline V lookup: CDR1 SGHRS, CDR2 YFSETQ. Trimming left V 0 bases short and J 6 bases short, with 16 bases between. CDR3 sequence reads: CASSLVSGDLGEQYF. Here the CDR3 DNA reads TGCGCCAGCAGCTTGGTCTCGGGGGACTTAGGCGAGCAGTACTTC.

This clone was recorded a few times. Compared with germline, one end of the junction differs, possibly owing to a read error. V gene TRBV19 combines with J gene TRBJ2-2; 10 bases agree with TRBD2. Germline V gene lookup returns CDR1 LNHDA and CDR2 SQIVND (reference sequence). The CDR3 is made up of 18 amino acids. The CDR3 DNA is TGTGCCAGTAGTATAAAACCAGCGGGAGGGCCGAAAACCGGGGAGCTGTTTTTT. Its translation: CASSIKPAGGPKTGELFF.

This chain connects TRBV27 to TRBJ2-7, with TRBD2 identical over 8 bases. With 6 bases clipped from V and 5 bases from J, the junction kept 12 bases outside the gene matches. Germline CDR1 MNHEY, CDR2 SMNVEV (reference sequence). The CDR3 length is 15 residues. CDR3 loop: CASSHRGAGGHEQYF. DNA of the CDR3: TGTGCCAGCAGCCACCGAGGGGCGGGAGGCCACGAGCAGTACTTC.

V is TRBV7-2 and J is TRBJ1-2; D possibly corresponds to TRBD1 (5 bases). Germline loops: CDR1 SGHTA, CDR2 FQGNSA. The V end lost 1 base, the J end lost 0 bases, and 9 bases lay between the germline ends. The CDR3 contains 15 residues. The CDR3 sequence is CASSLDGGANYGYTF. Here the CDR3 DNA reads TGTGCCAGCAGCTTAGATGGGGGGGCTAACTATGGCTACACCTTC.

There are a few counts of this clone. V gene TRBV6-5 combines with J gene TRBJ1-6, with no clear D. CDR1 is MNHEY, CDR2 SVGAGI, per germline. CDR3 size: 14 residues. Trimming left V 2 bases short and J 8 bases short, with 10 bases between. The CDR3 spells CASSYRSGYSPLHF. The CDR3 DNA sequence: TGTGCCAGCAGTTACCGTAGCGGTTATTCACCCCTCCACTTT.

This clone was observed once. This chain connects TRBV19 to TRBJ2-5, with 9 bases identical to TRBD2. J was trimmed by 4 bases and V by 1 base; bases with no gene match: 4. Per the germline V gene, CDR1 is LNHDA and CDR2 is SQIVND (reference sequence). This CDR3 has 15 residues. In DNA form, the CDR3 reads TGTGCCAGTAGTATAGGGTCTAGCGGGGCAGAGACCCAGTACTTC. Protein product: CASSIGSSGAETQYF.

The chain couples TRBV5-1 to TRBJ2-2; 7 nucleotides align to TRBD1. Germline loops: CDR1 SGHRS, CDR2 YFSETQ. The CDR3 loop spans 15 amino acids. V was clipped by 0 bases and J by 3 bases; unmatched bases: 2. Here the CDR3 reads CASSLAGGDTGELFF. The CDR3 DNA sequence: TGCGCCAGCAGCTTGGCAGGGGGTGACACCGGGGAGCTGTTTTTT. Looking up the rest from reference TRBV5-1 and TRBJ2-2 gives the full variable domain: KAGVTQTPRYLIKTRGQQVTLSCSPISGHRSVSWYQQTPGQGLQFLFEYFSETQRNKGNFPGRFSGRQFSNSRSEMNVSTLELGDSALYLCASSLAGGDTGELFFGEGSRLTVL.

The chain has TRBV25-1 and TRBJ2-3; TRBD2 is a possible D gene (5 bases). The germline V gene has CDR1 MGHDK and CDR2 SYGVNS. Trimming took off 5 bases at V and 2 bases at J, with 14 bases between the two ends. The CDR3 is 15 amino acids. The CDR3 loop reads CASSPGSGDTDTQYF. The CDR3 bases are TGTGCCAGCAGTCCGGGGTCTGGGGACACAGATACGCAGTATTTT.

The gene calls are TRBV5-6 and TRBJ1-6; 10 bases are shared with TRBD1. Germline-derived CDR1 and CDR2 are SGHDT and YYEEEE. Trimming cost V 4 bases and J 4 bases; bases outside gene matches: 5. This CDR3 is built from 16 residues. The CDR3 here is CASSRGGQGYNSPLHF. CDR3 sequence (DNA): TGTGCCAGCAGCAGGGGGGGACAGGGGTATAATTCACCCCTCCACTTT. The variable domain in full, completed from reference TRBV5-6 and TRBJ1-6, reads DAGVTQSPTHLIKTRGQQVTLRCSPKSGHDTVSWYQQALGQGPQFIFQYYEEEERQRGNFPDRFSGHQFPNYSSELNVNALLLGDSALYLCASSRGGQGYNSPLHFGNGTRLTVT.

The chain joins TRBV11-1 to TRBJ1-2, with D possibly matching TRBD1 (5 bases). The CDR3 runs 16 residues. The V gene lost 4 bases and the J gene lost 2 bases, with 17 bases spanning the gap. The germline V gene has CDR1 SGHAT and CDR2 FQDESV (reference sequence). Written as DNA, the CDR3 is TGTGCCAGCAGCTCTCCCCTCAGGGTTGGGAACTATGGCTACACCTTC. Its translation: CASSSPLRVGNYGYTF. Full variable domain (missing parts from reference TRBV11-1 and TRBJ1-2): EAEVAQSPRYKITEKSQAVAFWCDPISGHATLYWYRQILGQGPELLVQFQDESVVDDSQLPKDRFSAERLKGVDSTLKIQPAELGDSAMYLCASSSPLRVGNYGYTFGSGTRLTVV.

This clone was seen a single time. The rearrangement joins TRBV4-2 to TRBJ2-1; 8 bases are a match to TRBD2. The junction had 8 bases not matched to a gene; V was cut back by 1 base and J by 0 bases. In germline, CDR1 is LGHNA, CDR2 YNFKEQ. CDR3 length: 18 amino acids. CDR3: CASSQASGRGGSYNEQFF. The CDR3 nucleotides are TGTGCCAGCAGCCAAGCCTCCGGCCGGGGGGGCTCCTACAATGAGCAGTTCTTC.

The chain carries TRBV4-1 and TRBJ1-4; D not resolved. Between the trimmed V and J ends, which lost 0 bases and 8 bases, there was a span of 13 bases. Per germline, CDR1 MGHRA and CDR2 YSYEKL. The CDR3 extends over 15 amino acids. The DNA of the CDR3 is TGCGCCAGCAGCCAAGATCAGGCAGTACGCGAAAAACTGTTTTTT. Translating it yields CASSQDQAVREKLFF.

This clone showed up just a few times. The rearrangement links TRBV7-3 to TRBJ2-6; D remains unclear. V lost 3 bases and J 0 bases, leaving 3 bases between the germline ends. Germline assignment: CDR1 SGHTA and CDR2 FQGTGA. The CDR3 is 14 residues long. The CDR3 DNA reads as TGTGCCAGCAGCTTCAACTCTGGGGCCAACGTCCTGACTTTC. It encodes CASSFNSGANVLTF.

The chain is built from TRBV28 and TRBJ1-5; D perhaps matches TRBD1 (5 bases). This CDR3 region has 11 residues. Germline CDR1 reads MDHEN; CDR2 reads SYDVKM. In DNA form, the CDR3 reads TGTGCTACAGGTCACAATCAGCCCCAGCATTTT. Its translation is CATGHNQPQHF.

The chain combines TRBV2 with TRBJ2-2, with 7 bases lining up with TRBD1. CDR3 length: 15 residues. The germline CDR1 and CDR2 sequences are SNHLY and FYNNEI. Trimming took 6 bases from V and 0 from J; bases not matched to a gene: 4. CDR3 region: CASRDRFANTGELFF. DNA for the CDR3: TGTGCCAGCAGGGACAGGTTCGCGAACACCGGGGAGCTGTTTTTT.

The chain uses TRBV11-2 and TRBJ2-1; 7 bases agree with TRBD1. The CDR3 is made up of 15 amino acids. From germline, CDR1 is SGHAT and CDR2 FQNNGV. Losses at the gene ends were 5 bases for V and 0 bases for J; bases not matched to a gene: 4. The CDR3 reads CASSPRQGSYNEQFF. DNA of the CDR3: TGTGCCAGCAGCCCAAGACAGGGCTCCTACAATGAGCAGTTCTTC.

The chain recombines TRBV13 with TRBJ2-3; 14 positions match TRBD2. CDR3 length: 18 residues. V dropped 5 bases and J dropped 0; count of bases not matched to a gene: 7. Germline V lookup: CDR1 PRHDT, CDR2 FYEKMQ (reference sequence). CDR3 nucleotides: TGTGCCAGCAGCGCGGGACTAGCGGGAGAGACTAGCACAGATACGCAGTATTTT. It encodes CASSAGLAGETSTDTQYF. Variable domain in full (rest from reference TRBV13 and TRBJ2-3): AAGVIQSPRHLIKEKRETATLKCYPIPRHDTVYWYQQGPGQDPQFLISFYEKMQSDKGSIPDRFSAQQFSDYHSELNMSSLELGDSALYFCASSAGLAGETSTDTQYFGPGTRLTVL.

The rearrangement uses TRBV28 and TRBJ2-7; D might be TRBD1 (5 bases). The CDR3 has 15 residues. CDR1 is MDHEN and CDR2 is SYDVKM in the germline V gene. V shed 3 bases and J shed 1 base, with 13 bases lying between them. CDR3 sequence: CASSFSSGHSYEQYF. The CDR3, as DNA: TGTGCCAGCAGTTTTTCCTCAGGACATTCCTACGAGCAGTACTTC.

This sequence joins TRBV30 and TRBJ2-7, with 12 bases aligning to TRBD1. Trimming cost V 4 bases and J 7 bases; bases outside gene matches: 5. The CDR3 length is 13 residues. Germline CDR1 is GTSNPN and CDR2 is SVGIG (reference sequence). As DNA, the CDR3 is TGTGCCTGGAAGGGACAGGGGGCGCTGGAGCAGTACTTC. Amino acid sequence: CAWKGQGALEQYF.

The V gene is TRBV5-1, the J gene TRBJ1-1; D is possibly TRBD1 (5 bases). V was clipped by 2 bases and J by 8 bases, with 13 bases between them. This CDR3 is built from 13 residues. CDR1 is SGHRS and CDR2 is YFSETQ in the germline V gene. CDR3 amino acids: CASSFQGQSEAFF. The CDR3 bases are TGCGCCAGCAGCTTTCAGGGCCAAAGCGAAGCTTTCTTT. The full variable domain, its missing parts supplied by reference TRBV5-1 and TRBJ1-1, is KAGVTQTPRYLIKTRGQQVTLSCSPISGHRSVSWYQQTPGQGLQFLFEYFSETQRNKGNFPGRFSGRQFSNSRSEMNVSTLELGDSALYLCASSFQGQSEAFFGQGTRLTVV.

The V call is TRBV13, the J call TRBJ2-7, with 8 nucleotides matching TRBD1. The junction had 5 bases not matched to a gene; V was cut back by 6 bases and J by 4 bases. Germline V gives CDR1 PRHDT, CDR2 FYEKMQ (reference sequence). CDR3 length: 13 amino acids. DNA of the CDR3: TGTGCCAGCAGGAGACAGGGGTTTTACGAGCAGTACTTC. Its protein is CASRRQGFYEQYF. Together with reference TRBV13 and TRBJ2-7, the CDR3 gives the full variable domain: AAGVIQSPRHLIKEKRETATLKCYPIPRHDTVYWYQQGPGQDPQFLISFYEKMQSDKGSIPDRFSAQQFSDYHSELNMSSLELGDSALYFCASRRQGFYEQYFGPGTRLTVT.